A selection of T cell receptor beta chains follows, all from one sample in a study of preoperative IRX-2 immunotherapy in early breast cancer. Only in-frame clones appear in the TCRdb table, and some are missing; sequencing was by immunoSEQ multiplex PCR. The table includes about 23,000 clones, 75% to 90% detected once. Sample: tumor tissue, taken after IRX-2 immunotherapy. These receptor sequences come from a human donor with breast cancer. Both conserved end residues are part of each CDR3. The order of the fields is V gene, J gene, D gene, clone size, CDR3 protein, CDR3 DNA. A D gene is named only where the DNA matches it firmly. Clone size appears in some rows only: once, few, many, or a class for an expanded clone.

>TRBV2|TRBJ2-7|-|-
CASSDWTSYEQYF
TGTGCCAGCAGTGACTGGACCTCCTACGAGCAGTACTTC
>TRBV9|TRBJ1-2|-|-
CASSREIYGYTF
TGTGCCAGCAGCAGGGAGATCTATGGCTACACCTTC
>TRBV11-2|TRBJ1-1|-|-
CASSPLIRVPNTEAFF
TGTGCCAGCAGCCCCCTCATCAGGGTCCCGAACACTGAAGCTTTCTTT
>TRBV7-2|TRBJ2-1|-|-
CASSRPTGSYNEQFF
TGTGCCAGCAGCCGACCCACAGGGTCCTACAATGAGCAGTTCTTC
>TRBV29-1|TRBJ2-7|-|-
CSVRPSLSYEQYF
TGCAGCGTTCGACCCTCCCTCTCCTACGAGCAGTACTTC
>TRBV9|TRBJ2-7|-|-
CASSVAGGDYEQYF
TGTGCCAGCAGCGTAGCTGGAGGCGACTACGAGCAGTACTTC
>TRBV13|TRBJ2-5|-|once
CASSVRGGQETQYF
TGTGCCAGCAGCGTCAGGGGGGGTCAAGAGACCCAGTACTTC
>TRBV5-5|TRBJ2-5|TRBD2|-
CASSSVAGGVETQYF
TGTGCCAGCAGCTCGGTAGCGGGGGGGGTAGAGACCCAGTACTTC
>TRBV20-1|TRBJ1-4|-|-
CSARSYEKLFF
TGCAGTGCTAGATCCTATGAAAAACTGTTTTTT
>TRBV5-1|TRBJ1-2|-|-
CASSLGRLDRDYGYTF
TGCGCCAGCAGCTTGGGAAGGTTGGACCGAGATTATGGCTACACCTTC
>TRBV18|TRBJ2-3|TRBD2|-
CASSPLAGDTDTQYF
TGTGCCAGCTCACCCCTAGCGGGAGACACAGATACGCAGTATTTT
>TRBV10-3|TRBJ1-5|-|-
CAISRDPDQPQHF
TGTGCCATCAGCCGGGACCCAGATCAGCCCCAGCATTTT
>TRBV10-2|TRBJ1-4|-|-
CASVGTDEKLFF
TGCGCCAGCGTCGGGACGGATGAAAAACTGTTTTTT
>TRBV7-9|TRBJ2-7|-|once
CASSPSGPSGEQYF
TGTGCCAGCAGCCCCTCCGGACCCTCCGGCGAGCAGTACTTC
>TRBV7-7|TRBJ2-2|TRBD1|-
CASSSAMGTAITGELFF
TGTGCCAGCAGCTCCGCGATGGGGACAGCTATCACCGGGGAGCTGTTTTTT
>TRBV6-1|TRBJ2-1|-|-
CASSEWVPPNEQFF
TGTGCCAGCAGTGAATGGGTCCCCCCCAATGAGCAGTTCTTC
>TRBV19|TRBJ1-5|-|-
CASNPRQSNQPQHF
TGTGCCAGTAACCCTCGACAGAGCAATCAGCCCCAGCATTTT
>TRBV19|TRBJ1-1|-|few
CASSSTAGTEAFF
TGTGCCAGTTCCTCTACCGCCGGCACTGAAGCTTTCTTT
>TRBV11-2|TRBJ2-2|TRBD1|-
CASSPRAPTGSHGELFF
TGTGCCAGCAGCCCGCGAGCCCCGACAGGGTCTCACGGGGAGCTGTTTTTT
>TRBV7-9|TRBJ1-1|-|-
CASSLATGTGTEAFF
TGTGCCAGCAGCTTAGCCACAGGGACTGGGACTGAAGCTTTCTTT
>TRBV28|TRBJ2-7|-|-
CASSHPGVRSSYEQYF
TGTGCCAGCAGTCATCCAGGGGTCCGGAGCTCCTACGAGCAGTACTTC
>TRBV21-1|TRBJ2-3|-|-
CASSKMSLRGTDTQYF
TGTGCCAGCAGCAAAATGTCACTCAGAGGGACAGATACGCAGTATTTT
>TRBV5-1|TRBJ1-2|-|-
CASSLATVGGYTF
TGCGCCAGCAGCTTGGCGACAGTAGGTGGCTACACCTTC
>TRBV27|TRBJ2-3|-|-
CASTLTTPGDTQYF
TGTGCCAGCACCCTCACGACACCAGGGGATACGCAGTATTTT
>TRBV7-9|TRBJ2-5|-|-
CASSPGTMGWTQYF
TGTGCCAGCAGCCCCGGGACAATGGGTTGGACCCAGTACTTC
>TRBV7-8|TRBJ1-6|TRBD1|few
CASSSGQPNSPLHF
TGTGCCAGCAGCTCGGGACAGCCTAATTCACCCCTCCACTTT